Following are 21 T cell receptor beta chains from one sample sequenced in a study of blood T cell repertoires in COVID-19. Measured with immunoSEQ multiplex PCR; TCRdb has only the in-frame clones, and not every one. This sample carries under 200,000 clones, 79% of them seen once, and the ten largest clones take 17%. Sequencing was carried out using peripheral blood. These receptors all stem from a man aged 60 to 69 with active or convalescent COVID-19.

This clone showed up just a few times. This chain joins TRBV4-1 and TRBJ2-7; TRBD2 matches 11 bases. The CDR3 is 15 amino acids. Per the germline V gene, CDR1 is MGHRA and CDR2 is YSYEKL. J was trimmed by 5 bases and V by 0 bases; bases with no gene match: 3. The CDR3 is CASSQELAGVDEQYF. As DNA, the CDR3 is TGCGCCAGCAGCCAAGAACTAGCGGGAGTAGACGAGCAGTACTTC.

CDR3 DNA: TGTGCCAGCAGCCAAGTGGGGGGACTAGCGGTTCTGTACTTC. It translates to CASSQVGGLAVLYF. The chain links TRBV3-1 (or the pseudogene TRBV3-2) to TRBJ2-7, with 11 bases lining up with TRBD2. Germline V lookup: CDR1 LGHDT, CDR2 YNNKEL (reference sequence). With 1 base clipped from V and 12 bases from J, the junction kept 8 bases outside the gene matches. This CDR3 spans 14 amino acids.

This clone was observed a handful of times. This chain joins TRBV5-6 and TRBJ2-5; weak D call: TRBD2 (6 bases). The germline gives CDR1 SGHDT, CDR2 YYEEEE. The V end was cut by 6 bases, the J end by 0 bases, with 12 bases between. The CDR3 spans 14 residues. The CDR3 sequence: CASTGRGNQETQYF. CDR3 bases: TGTGCCAGCACCGGCCGGGGGAACCAAGAGACCCAGTACTTC.

This rearrangement joins TRBV24-1 to TRBJ2-1, with 7 bases identical to TRBD2. The V gene's germline CDR1 is KGHDR and CDR2 SFDVKD. This CDR3 has 16 amino acids. Trimming at V came to 5 bases and at J to 2 bases, leaving 8 bases not matched to a gene. The CDR3 loop is CATSGGRRGTYNEQFF. The CDR3 coding sequence is TGTGCCACCAGTGGGGGAAGGCGGGGGACCTACAATGAGCAGTTCTTC.

This chain uses TRBV19 with TRBJ2-1; 8 bases match TRBD1. CDR1 and CDR2 (germline): LNHDA, SQIVND (reference sequence). With 1 base clipped from V and 7 bases from J, the junction kept 6 bases outside the gene matches. This CDR3 spans 15 amino acids. The CDR3 loop is CASSIGTGKWNEQFF. The CDR3 coding sequence is TGTGCCAGTAGTATAGGGACAGGGAAGTGGAATGAGCAGTTCTTC. The entire variable domain, with the rest obtained from reference TRBV19 and TRBJ2-1, is as follows: DGGITQSPKYLFRKEGQNVTLSCEQNLNHDAMYWYRQDPGQGLRLIYYSQIVNDFQKGDIAEGYSVSREKKESFPLTVTSAQKNPTAFYLCASSIGTGKWNEQFFGPGTRLTVL.

The chain carries TRBV7-3 and TRBJ2-5; TRBD1 matches at 9 bases. CDR3 size: 13 residues. V lost 5 bases and J lost 5; bases outside the gene matches: 3. Germline lookup yields CDR1 SGHTA and CDR2 FQGTGA. The CDR3 region has the DNA TGTGCCAGCAGCACGGACAGGGGTGAGACCCAGTACTTC. It codes for CASSTDRGETQYF.

The chain couples TRBV5-6 to TRBJ2-7, with TRBD2 matching 7 bases. The germline V gene encodes CDR1 SGHDT and CDR2 YYEEEE. The CDR3 extends over 15 amino acids. V lost 0 bases, J lost 2 bases, and 5 bases stayed unmatched. The CDR3 loop is CASSLELALPYEQYF. DNA of the CDR3: TGTGCCAGCAGCTTGGAACTAGCGTTACCCTACGAGCAGTACTTC.

The genes are TRBV6-2 or TRBV6-3 and TRBJ2-3; D is uncertain. Germline V lookup: CDR1 MNHEY, CDR2 SVGEGT. The V and J ends lost 2 bases and 0 bases respectively, with 15 bases between them. The CDR3 totals 17 residues. In DNA form, the CDR3 reads TGTGCCAGCAGTTACCTAAAGATGGGCCAAAGCACAGATACGCAGTATTTT. Translation gives CASSYLKMGQSTDTQYF.

V is TRBV2 and J is TRBJ2-5; 7 bases map to TRBD2. From germline, CDR1 is SNHLY and CDR2 FYNNEI. Trimming took 8 bases from V and 3 from J; bases not matched to a gene: 6. There are 13 residues in the CDR3. The CDR3 protein is CASRGSGKETQYF. CDR3 bases: TGTGCCAGCCGCGGAAGCGGGAAAGAGACCCAGTACTTC.

The chain is built from TRBV19 and TRBJ2-4, with D possibly being TRBD2 (6 bases). V was pared by 3 bases and J by 2 bases, with 8 bases between. The CDR3 spans 14 residues. The V gene's germline CDR1 is LNHDA and CDR2 SQIVND (reference sequence). The CDR3 region has the DNA TGTGCCAGTAGTATTTGGGACTCCAAAAACATTCAGTACTTC. Its protein is CASSIWDSKNIQYF. Based on the CDR3 plus reference TRBV19 and TRBJ2-4, the full variable domain is DGGITQSPKYLFRKEGQNVTLSCEQNLNHDAMYWYRQDPGQGLRLIYYSQIVNDFQKGDIAEGYSVSREKKESFPLTVTSAQKNPTAFYLCASSIWDSKNIQYFGAGTRLSVL.

J is TRBJ2-1 and V is TRBV3-1 (or the pseudogene TRBV3-2), with TRBD2 matching over 8 bases. Looked up from germline, CDR1 is LGHDT and CDR2 is YNNKEL (reference sequence). The junction had 4 bases not matched to a gene; V was cut back by 4 bases and J by 5 bases. This CDR3 is 14 amino acids long. As DNA, the CDR3 is TGTGCCAGCAGCCGGGAACTAGCGGACAATGAGCAGTTCTTC. This translates into CASSRELADNEQFF.

The chain carries TRBV9 and TRBJ1-3; D unclear. V dropped 3 bases and J dropped 2 bases, with 9 bases sitting between them. Germline values: CDR1 SGDLS, CDR2 YYNGEE. This CDR3 has 14 residues. The CDR3 nucleotides read TGTGCCAGCAGCGCCGGGGTGCCTGGAAACACCATATATTTT. It encodes CASSAGVPGNTIYF.

This clone was seen more than once but under ten times. The rearrangement uses TRBV14 and TRBJ2-5, with D perhaps matching TRBD1 (5 bases). Trimming took 0 bases from V and 6 from J, leaving 8 bases between them. The CDR3 loop spans 13 amino acids. CDR1 is SGHDN and CDR2 is FVKESK in the germline V gene. CDR3: CASSQEQGKTQYF. CDR3 bases: TGTGCCAGCAGCCAAGAGCAGGGAAAGACCCAGTACTTC.

The chain couples TRBV30 to TRBJ2-7; D gene unclear. The CDR3 has 15 amino acids. V was pared by 0 bases and J by 0 bases, with 12 bases between. Germline V lookup: CDR1 GTSNPN, CDR2 SVGIG (reference sequence). The CDR3 DNA reads as TGTGCCTGGAGTGTACCTGGCGGTCTCTCCTACGAGCAGTACTTC. It translates to CAWSVPGGLSYEQYF.

V usage is TRBV9 and J usage is TRBJ2-7; 7 nucleotides align to TRBD2. Germline V lookup: CDR1 SGDLS, CDR2 YYNGEE. This CDR3 region has 15 residues. J lost 0 bases, V lost 0 bases, and 3 bases had no gene match. DNA of the CDR3: TGTGCCAGCAGCGTAGGGGGGGGGAACTCCTACGAGCAGTACTTC. Translation gives CASSVGGGNSYEQYF. Variable domain in full (rest from reference TRBV9 and TRBJ2-7): DSGVTQTPKHLITATGQRVTLRCSPRSGDLSVYWYQQSLDQGLQFLIQYYNGEERAKGNILERFSAQQFPDLHSELNLSSLELGDSALYFCASSVGGGNSYEQYFGPGTRLTVT.

V gene TRBV6-1 combines with J gene TRBJ1-5, with unresolved D. The CDR3 has 14 residues. The germline V gene encodes CDR1 MNHNS and CDR2 SASEGT. Trimming pared 3 bases from V and 0 bases from J, leaving 6 bases between. CDR3 residues: CASSETLSNQPQHF. The CDR3 DNA reads TGTGCCAGCAGTGAGACACTTAGCAATCAGCCCCAGCATTTT.

The chain couples TRBV27 to TRBJ1-4; 11 bases fit TRBD1. Per germline, CDR1 MNHEY and CDR2 SMNVEV (reference sequence). V lost 5 bases, J lost 4 bases, and 9 bases stayed unmatched. The CDR3 is made up of 17 amino acids. The chain's CDR3 is CASSTRTGGTGNEKLFF. CDR3 DNA: TGTGCCAGCAGTACCCGGACAGGGGGCACTGGTAATGAAAAACTGTTTTTT.

Comments on this clone: Possible read error: a much larger clone is one base away. V usage is TRBV14 and J usage is TRBJ1-2; 7 nucleotides agree with TRBD1. The CDR3 runs to 13 residues. V trimming: 4 bases; J trimming: 1 base; junction bases outside the gene matches: 0. Germline values: CDR1 SGHDN, CDR2 FVKESK. CDR3 sequence: CASSRDSNYGYTF. In nucleotides, the CDR3 is TGTGCCAGCAGCCGGGACAGTAACTATGGCTACACCTTC. The entire variable domain, with the rest obtained from reference TRBV14 and TRBJ1-2, is as follows: EAGVTQFPSHSVIEKGQTVTLRCDPISGHDNLYWYRRVMGKEIKFLLHFVKESKQDESGMPNNRFLAERTGGTYSTLKVQPAELEDSGVYFCASSRDSNYGYTFGSGTRLTVV.

V and J are TRBV7-9 and TRBJ2-5; TRBD2 agrees at 14 bases. Germline CDR1 SEHNR, CDR2 FQNEAQ (reference sequence). The CDR3 totals 16 residues. J lost 5 bases, V lost 5 bases, and 7 bases had no gene match. DNA of the CDR3: TGTGCCAGCAGCCCCGGGACTAGCGGGAGAGGGGAGACCCAGTACTTC. Its protein is CASSPGTSGRGETQYF.

This clone has only a few counts. The gene calls are TRBV28 and TRBJ2-5, with 14 bases that match TRBD2. CDR3 length equals 16 residues. CDR1 MDHEN and CDR2 SYDVKM come from the germline V gene. The V and J ends lost 5 bases and 6 bases, in that order; junction bases with no gene match: 8. The CDR3 loop reads CASSPGLAGATKTQYF. CDR3 sequence (DNA): TGTGCCAGCAGTCCGGGACTAGCGGGAGCGACGAAGACCCAGTACTTC.

This chain links TRBV11-2 with TRBJ1-1, with D hard to call. In germline, CDR1 is SGHAT, CDR2 FQNNGV. The CDR3 spans 15 residues. Trimming removed 0 bases from V and 0 bases from J, with 8 bases in between. Here the CDR3 reads CASSLDRTLNTEAFF. DNA of the CDR3: TGTGCCAGCAGCTTAGATAGAACTTTGAACACTGAAGCTTTCTTT.